This T cell receptor (beta chain) was obtained from a study of T cell repertoires in cytomegalovirus infection. Germline V lookup: CDR1 SQVTM, CDR2 ANQGSEA. Trimming stripped 2 bases from V and 9 bases from J, with 5 bases between. This CDR3 has 10 amino acids. A single record per CDR3 protein comes from TCRdb applying MiXCR to the reads. Found here are some 450,000 distinct CDR3 sequences, around 32% of them singletons; the top ten hold roughly an eighth. The study's findings and limits: Dominating the ex vivo response were HLA-C-restricted CMV-specific TCR beta clonotypes. Using cumulative public TCR beta family frequency, the authors identified those who carried CMV together with the relevant HLA.

Concerning this clonotype: No antigen is known for it.

The J gene is TRBJ2-1, the V gene TRBV29-1; D is unresolved. The TCR was taken from a human donor in good health (CMV status not recorded). Some clones in this sample may be carry-over from other donors' samples. Sequencing input: PBMCs. CDR3 nucleotides: TGCAGCGTTGAAAATCTTGAGCAGTTCTTC. Encoded protein: CSVENLEQFF.